This is a list of T cell receptor beta chains from one sample in a study of T cell repertoires in cytomegalovirus infection. A single record per CDR3 protein comes from TCRdb applying MiXCR to the reads. The table shows 450,000 to 600,000 distinct CDR3 sequences, with around 10% occurring only once. Sequenced: PBMCs. These receptors came from a human donor in good health (CMV status not recorded). Some clones in this sample may be carry-over from other donors' samples. The conserved cysteine and the conserved F or W are not part of the CDR3 here. D genes are given only for firm matches.

V gene | CDR3 length | D gene | CDR3 protein
TRBV6-4 | 14 | TRBD2 | ASSENSGSPTDTQY
TRBV29-1 | 12 | TRBD2 | SFSGGLAGNEQY
TRBV12-5 | 11 | NA | ASGLGRSYEQY
TRBV19 | 12 | NA | ASSISGREETQY
TRBV11-2 | 12 | NA | ASSLQEGSYGYT
TRBV19 | 11 | NA | ASRSQENYGYT
TRBV6-1 | 10 | NA | ASSEPNTEAF
TRBV7-8 | 13 | NA | ASSLGQAANTEAF
TRBV19 | 12 | TRBD2 | ASTPSGRIDTQY
TRBV7-2 | 12 | NA | ASSLEGDSYEQY
TRBV7-2 | 14 | NA | ASSLVSGNNRETQY
TRBV5-4 | 12 | TRBD1 | ASSLRDSQETQY
TRBV12-3/TRBV12-4 | 13 | TRBD2 | ASSSHGGATDTQY
TRBV7-9 | 12 | NA | ASSGGGGESEAF
TRBV29-1 | 14 | TRBD1 | SVEGWGRGSYNEQF
TRBV28 | 11 | NA | ASSLGPGGEAF
TRBV18 | 13 | NA | ASSPFGRENTEAF
TRBV24-1 | 14 | NA | ATSPGLRDGQETQY
TRBV11-1 | 11 | NA | ASSPRGVHEQY
TRBV27 | 10 | TRBD1 | ASTDYRGGYT
TRBV5-6 | 14 | TRBD1 | ASSLRDRPSNQPQH
TRBV29-1 | 12 | TRBD1 | SGGGGQGPGELF
TRBV28 | 9 | TRBD1 | ASWDRETQY
TRBV7-8 | 13 | TRBD2 | ASSRLRGRDLGQF
TRBV19 | 12 | NA | ASSIRGAGTEAF
TRBV6-2/TRBV6-3 | 11 | TRBD1 | ASSSDRGNTIY
TRBV5-6 | 14 | NA | ASSLSGESYNSPLH
TRBV20-1 | 13 | TRBD2 | SARNSGGLKETQY
TRBV7-9 | 12 | NA | ASSIGRGNYGYT
TRBV6-1 | 12 | NA | ASSADFLGETQY
TRBV14 | 13 | NA | ASSHLGQSTEKLF
TRBV28 | 15 | NA | ASSSPPPSSSYNEQF
TRBV9 | 12 | TRBD2 | ASTRAGGPNEQF
TRBV5-4 | 13 | NA | ASSLDGGYHNEQF
TRBV20-1 | 14 | TRBD2 | SAIGTSGRSRETQY
TRBV6-6 | 14 | TRBD1 | ASNPQGARGTDTQY
TRBV20-1 | 10 | TRBD1 | SPGQGGEKLF
TRBV20-1 | 12 | NA | SASGGGTNTEAF
TRBV28 | 9 | NA | ASTSFYGYT
TRBV12-3/TRBV12-4 | 11 | TRBD2 | ASSYGLAETQY
TRBV7-2 | 13 | NA | ASSLIRVGNSPLH